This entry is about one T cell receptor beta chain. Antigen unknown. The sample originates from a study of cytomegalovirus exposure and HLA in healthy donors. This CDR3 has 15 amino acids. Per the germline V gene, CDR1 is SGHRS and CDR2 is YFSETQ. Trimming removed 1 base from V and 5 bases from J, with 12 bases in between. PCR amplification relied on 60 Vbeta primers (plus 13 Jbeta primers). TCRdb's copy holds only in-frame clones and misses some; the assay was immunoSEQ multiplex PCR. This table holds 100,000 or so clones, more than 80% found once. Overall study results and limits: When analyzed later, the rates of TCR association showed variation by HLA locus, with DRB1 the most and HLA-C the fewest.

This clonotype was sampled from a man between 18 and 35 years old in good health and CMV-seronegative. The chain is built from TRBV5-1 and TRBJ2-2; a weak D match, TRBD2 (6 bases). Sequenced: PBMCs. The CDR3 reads CASSLRERRTGELFF. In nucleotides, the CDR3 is TGCGCCAGCAGCTTGCGGGAGAGAAGGACCGGGGAGCTGTTTTTT.